The 18 T cell receptor beta chains reported below all come from one sample, sequenced in a study of blood T cell repertoires in COVID-19. TCRdb's table, derived via immunoSEQ multiplex PCR, lists solely in-frame clones and lacks some. This sample carries tens of thousands of clones, 75% to 90% of them seen once, and the ten largest clones take approximately 2%. Sequenced: peripheral blood. The receptor source for this set is a man in his fifties with active or convalescent COVID-19.

The V call is TRBV20-1, the J call TRBJ1-2; a possible D gene is TRBD1 (5 bases). The CDR3 is 10 residues long. Germline CDR1 reads DFQATT; CDR2 reads SNEGSKA (reference sequence). CDR3 nucleotides: TGCAGAACAGGCTGGTATGGCTACACCTTC. Residues: CRTGWYGYTF.

V gene TRBV28 combines with J gene TRBJ2-7, with a possible D match to TRBD2 (5 bases). Trimming left V 8 bases short and J 2 bases short, with 13 bases between. The CDR3 consists of 13 residues. CDR1 is MDHEN, CDR2 SYDVKM, per germline. The CDR3 loop is CASGRTGTYEQYF. CDR3 DNA: TGTGCCAGCGGGCGGACGGGAACCTACGAGCAGTACTTC.

V gene TRBV7-2 combines with J gene TRBJ1-6; TRBD1 agrees at 7 bases. This CDR3 region has 14 residues. Germline V lookup: CDR1 SGHTA, CDR2 FQGNSA. Unmatched junction bases numbered 0, after V lost 2 bases and J lost 5 bases. This chain's CDR3 is CASSLTGDNSPLHF. CDR3 coding DNA: TGTGCCAGCAGCTTAACAGGGGATAATTCACCCCTCCACTTT. Using reference TRBV7-2 and TRBJ1-6 for the parts outside the CDR3, the full variable domain is GAGVSQSPSNKVTEKGKDVELRCDPISGHTALYWYRQSLGQGLEFLIYFQGNSAPDKSGLPSDRFSAERTGGSVSTLTIQRTQQEDSAVYLCASSLTGDNSPLHFGNGTRLTVT.

The chain joins TRBV3-1 (or the pseudogene TRBV3-2) to TRBJ2-1; possibly TRBD1 for D (7 bases). The CDR3 has 13 residues. Trimming removed 4 bases at V and 10 bases at J, with 14 bases between. Germline V gives CDR1 LGHDT, CDR2 YNNKEL (reference sequence). The CDR3 protein is CASSRPGGSEQFF. DNA of the CDR3: TGTGCCAGCAGCCGTCCAGGGGGGTCGGAGCAGTTCTTC.

The count of this clone is one. V usage is TRBV3-1 (or the pseudogene TRBV3-2) and J usage is TRBJ2-1; TRBD2 agrees at 13 bases. Germline V gene sequence: CDR1 LGHDT, CDR2 YNNKEL (reference sequence). The CDR3 spans 18 residues. Unmatched junction bases numbered 7, after V lost 0 bases and J lost 5 bases. The chain's CDR3 is CASSQELMGLAGNNEQFF. The CDR3 DNA reads TGTGCCAGCAGCCAAGAGTTGATGGGACTAGCGGGAAACAATGAGCAGTTCTTC.

A few counts support this clone. The chain carries TRBV10-3 and TRBJ1-1; no clear D gene. V was clipped by 0 bases and J by 5 bases, with 10 bases between them. CDR1 is ENHRY, CDR2 SYGVKD, per germline. CDR3 length: 14 amino acids. The DNA of the CDR3 is TGTGCCATCAGTGAGTCGTCAGGTTGGACTGAAGCTTTCTTT. Protein product: CAISESSGWTEAFF.

The V gene is TRBV15, the J gene TRBJ1-5; 8 bases align to TRBD1. CDR3 length equals 16 residues. CDR1 and CDR2 from the germline V gene are LNHNV and YYDKDF (reference sequence). The trim removed 0 bases at V and 4 bases at J, leaving 5 bases unmatched. CDR3 bases: TGTGCCACCAGCAGAGATCTCCAGGGGGCTAATCAGCCCCAGCATTTT. Protein: CATSRDLQGANQPQHF. The complete variable domain, with remaining parts taken from reference TRBV15 and TRBJ1-5, reads DAMVIQNPRYQVTQFGKPVTLSCSQTLNHNVMYWYQQKSSQAPKLLFHYYDKDFNNEADTPDNFQSRRPNTSFCFLDIRSPGLGDTAMYLCATSRDLQGANQPQHFGDGTRLSIL.

The chain links TRBV10-3 to TRBJ2-5, with D unclear. V lost 0 bases and J lost 5, with 13 bases in between. The CDR3 loop spans 15 amino acids. Germline loops: CDR1 ENHRY, CDR2 SYGVKD. CDR3 region: CAISESHSPSETQYF. The CDR3 DNA follows: TGTGCCATCAGTGAGTCCCACAGCCCAAGTGAGACCCAGTACTTC.

This sequence joins TRBV19 and TRBJ1-1, with unresolved D. The V and J ends lost 2 bases and 1 base respectively, with 5 bases between them. Germline CDR1 reads LNHDA; CDR2 reads SQIVND (reference sequence). The CDR3 runs to 13 residues. CDR3 protein: CASSITANTEAFF. The CDR3 DNA reads as TGTGCCAGTAGTATAACAGCGAACACTGAAGCTTTCTTT. The whole variable domain, remainder taken from reference TRBV19 and TRBJ1-1, is DGGITQSPKYLFRKEGQNVTLSCEQNLNHDAMYWYRQDPGQGLRLIYYSQIVNDFQKGDIAEGYSVSREKKESFPLTVTSAQKNPTAFYLCASSITANTEAFFGQGTRLTVV.

This clone was observed once. The V call is TRBV5-6, the J call TRBJ1-2, with 10 nucleotides matching TRBD1. The CDR3 totals 15 residues. V lost 5 bases and J lost 2; bases outside the gene matches: 6. The germline CDR1 and CDR2 sequences are SGHDT and YYEEEE. CDR3 in DNA: TGTGCCAGCAGGGGGACAGGGGAAGGAAACTATGGCTACACCTTC. Its translation is CASRGTGEGNYGYTF.

V usage is TRBV10-3 and J usage is TRBJ2-3; 7 bases fit TRBD1. The CDR3 contains 14 residues. Trimming took 6 bases from V and 4 from J; bases not matched to a gene: 7. Germline V gene sequence: CDR1 ENHRY, CDR2 SYGVKD. The DNA of the CDR3 is TGTGCCATCAGGGAACAGGGGAATCCAGATACGCAGTATTTT. Its translation: CAIREQGNPDTQYF.

J is TRBJ2-3 and V is TRBV9; 11 bases align to TRBD1. CDR1 and CDR2 from the germline V gene are SGDLS and YYNGEE. J was trimmed by 0 bases and V by 3 bases; bases with no gene match: 3. CDR3 size: 16 residues. This CDR3 is CASSAGTGGSTDTQYF. The CDR3 DNA reads TGTGCCAGCAGCGCCGGGACAGGGGGTAGCACAGATACGCAGTATTTT.

The rearrangement links TRBV24-1 to TRBJ2-1, with D unclear. The length of the CDR3 is 16 residues. Trimming stripped 4 bases from V and 0 bases from J, with 12 bases between. Germline V lookup: CDR1 KGHDR, CDR2 SFDVKD. CDR3 sequence: CATSDPQRNSYNEQFF. As DNA, the CDR3 is TGTGCCACCAGTGACCCCCAGCGAAACTCCTACAATGAGCAGTTCTTC.

The gene calls are TRBV12-3 or TRBV12-4 and TRBJ2-7; a weak D match, TRBD1 (5 bases). V was cut by 6 bases and J by 1 base, with 10 bases left in between. CDR3 length: 13 residues. CDR3 sequence: CASRQTGSYEQYF. CDR3 in DNA: TGTGCCAGCAGGCAAACAGGTTCCTACGAGCAGTACTTC.

The rearrangement uses TRBV11-2 and TRBJ1-1; 7 bases match TRBD1. CDR1 and CDR2 (germline): SGHAT, FQNNGV. This CDR3 contains 14 residues. J was trimmed by 5 bases and V by 5 bases; bases with no gene match: 8. The CDR3 sequence is CASSGRQGGTEAFF. CDR3 DNA: TGTGCCAGCAGCGGCAGACAGGGTGGGACTGAAGCTTTCTTT.

The chain carries TRBV9 and TRBJ2-5; TRBD2 matches 10 bases. The CDR3 is 16 amino acids. Germline CDR1 and CDR2: SGDLS and YYNGEE. Trimming at V came to 0 bases and at J to 2 bases, leaving 4 bases not matched to a gene. The CDR3 DNA is TGTGCCAGCAGCGTAGGAAGCGGGGGGGGTCAAGAGACCCAGTACTTC. Amino acid sequence: CASSVGSGGGQETQYF.

CDR3 protein: CASSETYSGSSYEQYF. CDR3 nucleotide sequence: TGCGCCAGCAGTGAAACTTATAGCGGGAGCTCCTACGAGCAGTACTTC. This rearrangement joins TRBV10-2 to TRBJ2-7, with TRBD2 matching over 9 bases. This CDR3 contains 16 residues. CDR1 is WSHSY, CDR2 SAAADI, per germline. Trimming cost V 3 bases and J 0 bases; bases outside gene matches: 6.

This clone was picked up a small number of times. The V and J genes are TRBV28 and TRBJ1-5; 8 bases fit TRBD1. Germline V lookup: CDR1 MDHEN, CDR2 SYDVKM. CDR3 length: 16 amino acids. J was trimmed by 6 bases and V by 2 bases; bases with no gene match: 9. The DNA of the CDR3 is TGTGCCAGCAGTTTAACGGCAGGGGGCATGGGTCAGCCCCAGCATTTT. Encoded protein: CASSLTAGGMGQPQHF. Variable domain in full (rest from reference TRBV28 and TRBJ1-5): DVKVTQSSRYLVKRTGEKVFLECVQDMDHENMFWYRQDPGLGLRLIYFSYDVKMKEKGDIPEGYSVSREKKERFSLILESASTNQTSMYLCASSLTAGGMGQPQHFGDGTRLSIL.